A single sample gave rise to the 14 T cell receptor beta chains below, sequenced in a study of blood T cell repertoires in COVID-19. TCRdb's copy holds only in-frame clones and misses some; the assay was immunoSEQ multiplex PCR. Among fewer than 250,000 clones, around 80% were seen once, and the ten largest hold 9.5% to 15%. Sequencing used peripheral blood. These receptors were collected from a woman aged 45-60 years with acute or convalescent COVID-19.

This chain uses TRBV4-2 with TRBJ2-3; TRBD2 is a possible D gene (6 bases). The CDR3 spans 17 residues. Trimming cost V 1 base and J 6 bases, with 20 bases left between them. Germline loops: CDR1 LGHNA, CDR2 YNFKEQ. CDR3 sequence reads: CASSQGRDSGRSDTQYF. DNA for the CDR3: TGTGCCAGCAGCCAAGGCCGGGACTCCGGACGGTCGGATACGCAGTATTTT.

The chain is built from TRBV20-1 and TRBJ1-1; 9 bases line up with TRBD1. CDR3 length equals 16 residues. Germline CDR1 DFQATT, CDR2 SNEGSKA (reference sequence). Trimming took 3 bases from V and 0 from J; bases not matched to a gene: 8. The CDR3 bases are TGCAGTGCTAGTGGGGGACAGGGATTTGTGAACACTGAAGCTTTCTTT. Protein sequence: CSASGGQGFVNTEAFF.

The chain links TRBV10-2 to TRBJ2-7; D may be TRBD1 (5 bases). The CDR3 consists of 17 residues. Germline loops: CDR1 WSHSY, CDR2 SAAADI. Trimming stripped 3 bases from V and 0 bases from J, with 18 bases between. CDR3 loop: CASSDFGRASSSYEQYF. The CDR3 DNA sequence: TGCGCCAGCAGTGATTTTGGCAGGGCGTCGAGCTCCTACGAGCAGTACTTC.

V and J are TRBV4-1 and TRBJ2-7; D is perhaps TRBD1 (7 bases). Looked up from germline, CDR1 is MGHRA and CDR2 is YSYEKL. This CDR3 is 15 amino acids long. Trimming removed 0 bases at V and 4 bases at J, with 13 bases between. The CDR3 DNA is TGCGCCAGCAGCCAAGAGTGGAGGGGGCCATACGAGCAGTACTTC. Translation gives CASSQEWRGPYEQYF.

This clone was counted a few times. The V and J genes are TRBV25-1 and TRBJ1-6; 7 bases agree with TRBD1. Germline loops: CDR1 MGHDK, CDR2 SYGVNS. The junction had 9 bases not matched to a gene; V was cut back by 6 bases and J by 7 bases. The length of the CDR3 is 15 residues. For the CDR3, the DNA is TGTGCCAGCAGGGCCACCGGGACAGCAAATTCACCCCTCCACTTT. Translating it yields CASRATGTANSPLHF. Variable domain in full (rest from reference TRBV25-1 and TRBJ1-6): EADIYQTPRYLVIGTGKKITLECSQTMGHDKMYWYQQDPGMELHLIHYSYGVNSTEKGDLSSESTVSRIRTEHFPLTLESARPSHTSQYLCASRATGTANSPLHFGNGTRLTVT.

This clone has just one count. This chain uses TRBV25-1 with TRBJ1-2; D is uncertain. The CDR3 loop spans 12 amino acids. V lost 5 bases and J 7 bases, leaving 11 bases between the germline ends. Germline CDR1 MGHDK, CDR2 SYGVNS. CDR3 in amino acids: CASSLSAGGYTF. The CDR3 DNA reads TGTGCCAGCAGTCTCAGCGCGGGTGGCTACACCTTC.

This clone was counted only a few times. This chain joins TRBV6-2 or TRBV6-3 and TRBJ1-5; D is perhaps TRBD1 (5 bases). Germline CDR1 and CDR2: MNHEY and SVGEGT. Trimming pared 0 bases from V and 1 base from J, leaving 16 bases between. The CDR3 totals 18 residues. CDR3 DNA: TGTGCCAGCAGTTACTCGACAGTCGGTCCCACAAGCAATCAGCCCCAGCATTTT. It is translated as CASSYSTVGPTSNQPQHF.

The genes are TRBV14 and TRBJ2-1, with TRBD2 matching 8 bases. V shed 1 base and J 10 bases; nucleotides not matched to a gene: 6. Germline V gene lookup returns CDR1 SGHDN and CDR2 FVKESK. This CDR3 contains 14 residues. CDR3 residues: CASSQVGGVEEQFF. CDR3 sequence (DNA): TGTGCCAGCAGCCAAGTCGGGGGGGTTGAGGAGCAGTTCTTC.

V and J are TRBV6-2 or TRBV6-3 and TRBJ1-4, with 8 bases that match TRBD1. CDR3 length: 15 amino acids. Trimming at V came to 5 bases and at J to 1 base, leaving 3 bases not matched to a gene. In germline, CDR1 is MNHEY, CDR2 SVGEGT. CDR3 nucleotide sequence: TGTGCCAGCAGTGACAGGGGCGGAACTAATGAAAAACTGTTTTTT. Residues: CASSDRGGTNEKLFF.

V is TRBV20-1 and J is TRBJ2-3; D remains ambiguous. Germline loops: CDR1 DFQATT, CDR2 SNEGSKA (reference sequence). V dropped 3 bases and J dropped 4 bases, with 5 bases sitting between them. The CDR3 runs 11 residues. In DNA, the CDR3 is TGCAGTGCTAGTCTCGCAGATACGCAGTATTTT. Residues: CSASLADTQYF.

J is TRBJ1-5 and V is TRBV6-5; D call uncertain. This CDR3 has 14 residues. Per germline, CDR1 MNHEY and CDR2 SVGAGI. In nucleotides, the CDR3 is TGTGCGTCTTCTACAGATCATAGCAATCAGCCCCAGCATTTT. Protein product: CASSTDHSNQPQHF.

This chain joins TRBV5-1 and TRBJ2-1; D not resolved. With 3 bases removed from V and 0 bases from J, the gap between germline ends came to 4 bases. Germline V CDR1 and CDR2: SGHRS, YFSETQ. The CDR3 covers 13 residues. CDR3 residues: CASSSYSYNEQFF. The CDR3 nucleotides read TGCGCCAGCAGCTCCTACTCCTACAATGAGCAGTTCTTC. The whole variable domain, filled in from reference TRBV5-1 and TRBJ2-1, reads KAGVTQTPRYLIKTRGQQVTLSCSPISGHRSVSWYQQTPGQGLQFLFEYFSETQRNKGNFPGRFSGRQFSNSRSEMNVSTLELGDSALYLCASSSYSYNEQFFGPGTRLTVL.

V usage is TRBV19 and J usage is TRBJ1-5, with TRBD1 matching over 7 bases. The CDR3 totals 14 residues. V dropped 9 bases and J dropped 0; count of bases not matched to a gene: 5. CDR1 is LNHDA and CDR2 is SQIVND in the germline V gene (reference sequence). The CDR3 loop is CASRRTGSNQPQHF. The CDR3 coding sequence is TGTGCCAGCCGCCGGACAGGTAGCAATCAGCCCCAGCATTTT.

This clone was counted only a few times. The chain recombines TRBV5-4 with TRBJ1-6, with 7 bases lining up with TRBD1. The junction had 3 bases not matched to a gene; V was cut back by 2 bases and J by 4 bases. CDR1 and CDR2 from the germline V gene are SGHNT and YYREEE (reference sequence). This CDR3 contains 15 residues. CDR3 in amino acids: CASSFGTDYNSPLHF. The CDR3 DNA is TGTGCCAGCAGCTTCGGGACAGATTATAATTCACCCCTCCACTTT.